Shown below are 27 T cell receptor beta chains from a single sample sequenced in a study of cytomegalovirus exposure and HLA in healthy donors. The PCR made use of 60 Vbeta and 13 Jbeta primers. Repertoires were generated with immunoSEQ multiplex PCR, while TCRdb's copy carries only in-frame clones and drops some. The repertoire consists of approximately 180,000 clones, with more than 80% occurring once and the leading ten covering roughly 5%. Sample: PBMCs. These receptors were collected from a man between 18 and 29 years old in good health and CMV-seronegative.

The CDR3 sequence: CASSEKSGRGGMNTEAFF. The CDR3 DNA sequence: TGCGCCAGCTCCGAGAAATCGGGACGGGGAGGAATGAACACTGAAGCTTTCTTT. This chain links TRBV5-1 with TRBJ1-1, with D maybe TRBD1 (5 bases). This CDR3 contains 18 residues. Germline loops: CDR1 SGHRS, CDR2 YFSETQ. V was pared by 7 bases and J by 0 bases, with 25 bases between.

This chain uses TRBV29-1 with TRBJ2-1; D gene ambiguous. The CDR3 runs to 12 residues. Deletions cut 4 bases from V and 4 bases from J, with 8 bases between. Per germline, CDR1 SQVTM and CDR2 ANQGSEA. CDR3 bases: TGCAGCGTTGTTTTGCTATACAATGAGCAGTTCTTC. This codes for CSVVLLYNEQFF.

This rearrangement joins TRBV6-1 to TRBJ1-5; a possible D gene is TRBD1 (6 bases). Trimming removed 10 bases at V and 6 bases at J, with 13 bases between. The V gene's germline CDR1 is MNHNS and CDR2 SASEGT. This CDR3 contains 12 residues. The CDR3: CATWTVGQPQHF. The CDR3 nucleotides read TGTGCCACATGGACAGTAGGTCAGCCCCAGCATTTT.

The V call is TRBV25-1, the J call TRBJ2-1, with a tentative D call TRBD2 (5 bases). The germline CDR1 and CDR2 sequences are MGHDK and SYGVNS. The CDR3 loop spans 17 amino acids. The ends were cut back, 5 bases at V and 2 bases at J, with 19 bases in the middle. Here the CDR3 reads CASSPPFTRNPYNEQFF. Here the CDR3 DNA reads TGTGCCAGCAGTCCCCCCTTCACTAGAAACCCCTACAATGAGCAGTTCTTC.

This chain links TRBV13 with TRBJ2-3, with D possibly TRBD1 on 5 matching bases. The CDR3 has 15 residues. Germline values: CDR1 PRHDT, CDR2 FYEKMQ (reference sequence). V lost 1 base, J lost 3 bases, and 11 bases lay in between. The CDR3 region is CASSLERGRTDTQYF. The CDR3 region has the DNA TGTGCCAGCAGCTTAGAAAGGGGTCGTACAGATACGCAGTATTTT.

The chain is built from TRBV9 and TRBJ1-5, with a weak D call TRBD1 (5 bases). The ends were cut back, 4 bases at V and 2 bases at J, with 13 bases in the middle. The CDR3 sequence is 15 residues long. The germline V gene has CDR1 SGDLS and CDR2 YYNGEE. Here the CDR3 DNA reads TGTGCCAGCAGCTCCCGCGGGGGGGGCAATCAGCCCCAGCATTTT. Translated, it gives CASSSRGGGNQPQHF. Variable domain in full (rest from reference TRBV9 and TRBJ1-5): DSGVTQTPKHLITATGQRVTLRCSPRSGDLSVYWYQQSLDQGLQFLIQYYNGEERAKGNILERFSAQQFPDLHSELNLSSLELGDSALYFCASSSRGGGNQPQHFGDGTRLSIL.

A single count supports this clone. The J gene is TRBJ1-1, the V gene TRBV5-1; D is perhaps TRBD1 (6 bases). The germline V gene has CDR1 SGHRS and CDR2 YFSETQ. Trimming cost V 4 bases and J 4 bases, with 11 bases left between them. This CDR3 spans 13 amino acids. CDR3 nucleotides: TGCGCCAGCAGCGGGGCGACAGGCACTGAAGCTTTCTTT. Residues: CASSGATGTEAFF.

This clone has just one count. The chain carries TRBV7-8 and TRBJ2-7, with 11 bases matching TRBD2. Germline CDR1 and CDR2: SGHVS and FQNEAQ. J gave up 6 bases and V 0 bases, and 4 bases lay outside the gene matches. The CDR3 has 15 amino acids. Here the CDR3 DNA reads TGTGCCAGCAGCTTAGCCCTAGCGGGAGGTTTCGAGCAGTACTTC. Encoded protein: CASSLALAGGFEQYF.

The table lists this clone with a few counts. This chain joins TRBV5-4 and TRBJ1-4, with no clear D. The CDR3 has 14 residues. Trimming shortened V by 5 bases and J by 6 bases, and 14 bases separated the two germline ends. The germline V gene encodes CDR1 SGHNT and CDR2 YYREEE (reference sequence). Written as DNA, the CDR3 is TGTGCCAGCAGTTTCCGACCGAGGGATGAAAAACTGTTTTTT. Encoded protein: CASSFRPRDEKLFF.

V and J are TRBV28 and TRBJ1-1; possible D gene TRBD1, 6 bases. The CDR3 is 11 residues long. CDR1 and CDR2 from the germline V gene are MDHEN and SYDVKM. CDR3 sequence reads: CVIRGSTEAFF. DNA for the CDR3: TGTGTTATTAGGGGGAGCACTGAAGCTTTCTTT.

The V gene is TRBV7-3, the J gene TRBJ1-1, with D unresolved. V was cut by 2 bases and J by 1 base, with 11 bases left in between. The V gene's germline CDR1 is SGHTA and CDR2 FQGTGA. This CDR3 spans 15 amino acids. CDR3 in amino acids: CASSLDRQWNTEAFF. As DNA, the CDR3 is TGTGCCAGCAGCTTAGATAGACAATGGAACACTGAAGCTTTCTTT.

The V gene is TRBV7-9, the J gene TRBJ2-1, with D possibly being TRBD1 (6 bases). V lost 7 bases to trimming and J lost 2 bases, with 18 bases between them. The CDR3 has 16 residues. Germline V gives CDR1 SEHNR, CDR2 FQNEAQ (reference sequence). CDR3 nucleotide sequence: TGTGCCAGCAACCAGGGGTACCAGGGTACCTACAATGAGCAGTTCTTC. It is translated as CASNQGYQGTYNEQFF.

The chain recombines TRBV27 with TRBJ2-2; 10 nucleotides align to TRBD2. The CDR3 totals 17 residues. Germline CDR1 MNHEY, CDR2 SMNVEV (reference sequence). Germline trimming cut 0 bases from V and 6 bases from J; bases unmatched to any gene: 7. CDR3: CASSLSRLAGVSGELFF. DNA for the CDR3: TGTGCCAGCAGTTTATCACGGCTAGCGGGAGTTTCCGGGGAGCTGTTTTTT.

The rearrangement joins TRBV6-5 to TRBJ1-4; TRBD1 might be the D (5 bases). Germline loops: CDR1 MNHEY, CDR2 SVGAGI. The CDR3 is made up of 14 amino acids. V was cut by 6 bases and J by 4 bases, with 12 bases left in between. CDR3 amino acids: CASSLTAFNEKLFF. In nucleotides, the CDR3 is TGTGCCAGCAGCCTGACAGCCTTTAATGAAAAACTGTTTTTT.

This chain joins TRBV27 and TRBJ2-3; 10 bases align to TRBD2. Per the germline V gene, CDR1 is MNHEY and CDR2 is SMNVEV (reference sequence). The CDR3 is 17 residues long. Trimming cost V 5 bases and J 1 base; bases outside gene matches: 9. The CDR3 DNA is TGTGCCAGCAGTCACCGGTGGGGGACTAGCGGCACAGATACGCAGTATTTT. This gives the protein CASSHRWGTSGTDTQYF.

In this sample, this clone turned up once. The rearrangement links TRBV7-9 to TRBJ1-1; 10 bases agree with TRBD1. Germline loops: CDR1 SEHNR, CDR2 FQNEAQ (reference sequence). The J segment lost 6 bases and the V segment lost 6 bases, leaving 7 bases of the junction unmatched. CDR3 size: 14 residues. The CDR3: CASRGDRGVSEAFF. The CDR3 DNA is TGTGCCAGCAGGGGGGACAGGGGAGTGTCTGAAGCTTTCTTT.

This chain uses TRBV28 with TRBJ1-4; the D gene is possibly TRBD1 (6 bases). Germline V gene data show CDR1 as MDHEN and CDR2 as SYDVKM. With 5 bases removed from V and 4 bases from J, the gap between germline ends came to 17 bases. CDR3 length: 16 residues. CDR3 nucleotide sequence: TGTGCCAGCAGTCCCAGGACAGCGGCTAGTAATGAAAAACTGTTTTTT. Its protein product is CASSPRTAASNEKLFF.

V is TRBV9 and J is TRBJ1-5, with a tentative D call TRBD1 (5 bases). The germline V and J ends were trimmed by 3 bases and 6 bases, with 13 bases remaining between them. This CDR3 has 14 amino acids. Germline-derived CDR1 and CDR2 are SGDLS and YYNGEE. CDR3 sequence reads: CASSGGPEIQPQHF. The CDR3, as DNA: TGTGCCAGCAGCGGGGGCCCAGAGATTCAGCCCCAGCATTTT.

The CDR3 region is CASSMQGSHGYTF. The DNA for the CDR3 is TGTGCCAGTAGTATGCAGGGTTCACATGGCTACACCTTC. J is TRBJ1-2 and V is TRBV19; D may be TRBD1 (5 bases). The CDR3 extends over 13 amino acids. Per the germline V gene, CDR1 is LNHDA and CDR2 is SQIVND (reference sequence). Trimming shortened V by 3 bases and J by 6 bases, and 11 bases separated the two germline ends. Full variable domain (rest looked up from reference TRBV19 and TRBJ1-2): DGGITQSPKYLFRKEGQNVTLSCEQNLNHDAMYWYRQDPGQGLRLIYYSQIVNDFQKGDIAEGYSVSREKKESFPLTVTSAQKNPTAFYLCASSMQGSHGYTFGSGTRLTVV.

The rearrangement joins TRBV7-9 to TRBJ2-1, with a possible D match to TRBD2 (5 bases). CDR1 SEHNR and CDR2 FQNEAQ come from the germline V gene (reference sequence). There are 17 residues in the CDR3. V lost 4 bases and J 7 bases, leaving 23 bases between the germline ends. In DNA, the CDR3 is TGTGCCAGCAGCTGGGCCCCCCTCGGGGTGGGTGTGAATGAGCAGTTCTTC. Its protein product is CASSWAPLGVGVNEQFF.

This clone was picked up a small number of times. V is TRBV19 and J is TRBJ2-7, with TRBD1 matching 8 bases. This CDR3 comprises 14 residues. J lost 6 bases, V lost 0 bases, and 4 bases had no gene match. Looked up from germline, CDR1 is LNHDA and CDR2 is SQIVND (reference sequence). The CDR3 DNA reads TGTGCCAGTAGTATAGACAGGGGGCGGATCGAGCAGTACTTC. Translation gives CASSIDRGRIEQYF.

This chain links TRBV27 with TRBJ2-1; D may be TRBD2 (6 bases). The CDR3 is 13 residues long. CDR1 MNHEY and CDR2 SMNVEV come from the germline V gene (reference sequence). V gave up 6 bases and J gave up 4 bases, with 10 bases separating them. The CDR3 loop reads CASRGTFYNEQFF. DNA of the CDR3: TGTGCCAGCAGGGGGACTTTTTACAATGAGCAGTTCTTC.

J is TRBJ2-1 and V is TRBV2; 7 nucleotides line up with TRBD2. J was trimmed by 7 bases and V by 7 bases; bases with no gene match: 10. CDR3 length: 14 amino acids. Per the germline V gene, CDR1 is SNHLY and CDR2 is FYNNEI. The CDR3 sequence: CASNLLAGLNEQFF. DNA for the CDR3: TGTGCCAGCAATTTATTAGCGGGTTTGAATGAGCAGTTCTTC.

This clone was picked up one time. The chain couples TRBV6-5 to TRBJ2-1, with D possibly TRBD2 on 5 matching bases. V lost 2 bases and J 5 bases, leaving 10 bases between the germline ends. The CDR3 length is 14 residues. Germline V gene lookup returns CDR1 MNHEY and CDR2 SVGAGI. The chain's CDR3 is CASSYRGIDNEQFF. The CDR3 DNA is TGTGCCAGCAGTTACCGGGGTATTGACAATGAGCAGTTCTTC.

The V call is TRBV7-6, the J call TRBJ2-2, with 10 bases identical to TRBD2. The V and J ends lost 1 base and 5 bases, in that order; junction bases with no gene match: 13. The CDR3 loop spans 19 amino acids. Per the germline V gene, CDR1 is SGHVS and CDR2 is FNYEAQ. The CDR3 reads CASSLGYSLAGPKTGELFF. Here the CDR3 DNA reads TGTGCCAGCAGCTTAGGGTATTCACTAGCGGGACCCAAGACCGGGGAGCTGTTTTTT.

This sequence joins TRBV4-1 and TRBJ2-3; 13 bases are a match to TRBD2. The V segment lost 6 bases and the J segment 3 bases; nucleotides outside the gene matches: 6. The CDR3 is 16 amino acids. Germline CDR1 and CDR2: MGHRA and YSYEKL. CDR3 coding DNA: TGCGCCAGCAGTAAACTAGCGGGAGGGCGGACAGATACGCAGTATTTT. The encoded protein is CASSKLAGGRTDTQYF.

The sample holds a few counts of this clone. V usage is TRBV27 and J usage is TRBJ2-1; 7 bases are shared with TRBD2. The V gene's germline CDR1 is MNHEY and CDR2 SMNVEV (reference sequence). The junction had 9 bases not matched to a gene; V was cut back by 9 bases and J by 4 bases. The CDR3 totals 14 residues. CDR3 in DNA: TGTGCCAGTACTAGCGTAATAGGGTACAATGAGCAGTTCTTC. It translates to CASTSVIGYNEQFF.